One and the same sample provided the 18 T cell receptor beta chains below, sequenced in a study of T cells after yellow fever vaccination (dated by TCRdb to between 2019 and 2020). The treatment or condition label on this specimen signifies: live attenuated yellow fever vaccine strain. Library method: 5' RACE. Sequenced using an Illumina HiSeq 2500. Clones were called with MiXCR by TCRdb after fastp trimmed the public reads at Q25, and only in-frame beta chains were retained. Rows are combined by CDR3 protein, so each entry shows the most common genes and DNA. Within this sample are some 670,000 distinct CDR3 sequences, with 10% to 15% of them counted one time only. 14% to 15% of the sample is in the top ten clones. Sample: PBMCs, taken on the day of the yellow fever booster vaccination. The receptors shown here come from a man younger than 40 who received the YFV17D yellow fever vaccine.

The chain employs TRBV5-1 and TRBJ2-7, with 7 positions matching TRBD2. Unmatched junction bases numbered 6, after V lost 4 bases and J lost 5 bases. CDR1 is SGHRS, CDR2 YFSETQ, per germline. The CDR3 consists of 13 residues. CDR3 DNA: TGCGCCAGCAGCACCGGGACTACGAACGAGCAGTACTTC. This encodes CASSTGTTNEQYF.

This clonotype has at least ten counts. The gene calls are TRBV12-3 or TRBV12-4 and TRBJ2-5; TRBD1 matches 9 bases. V dropped 6 bases and J dropped 7; count of bases not matched to a gene: 9. The CDR3 spans 14 residues. CDR3 in DNA: TGTGCCAGCAGGCCAAACAGGGGGCGTGGGACCCAGTACTTC. This sequence encodes CASRPNRGRGTQYF.

This clonotype appeared many times. V is TRBV7-6 and J is TRBJ2-1; 8 positions agree with TRBD2. This CDR3 comprises 15 residues. Looked up from germline, CDR1 is SGHVS and CDR2 is FNYEAQ. Germline trimming cut 1 base from V and 15 bases from J; bases unmatched to any gene: 14. The DNA for the CDR3 is TGTGCCAGCAGCTTAGAACGGAAGGGACTAGGGTTTCTGTTCTTC. Protein product: CASSLERKGLGFLFF.

This clonotype was counted only a few times. This chain joins TRBV10-3 and TRBJ1-1; D gene ambiguous. Germline V gives CDR1 ENHRY, CDR2 SYGVKD. The CDR3 loop spans 14 amino acids. V gave up 3 bases and J gave up 0 bases, with 8 bases separating them. In DNA form, the CDR3 reads TGTGCCATCAGTGATCCGGCCCTGAACACTGAAGCTTTCTTT. Its protein is CAISDPALNTEAFF.

This clonotype was counted between two and nine times. The chain combines TRBV27 with TRBJ2-2; TRBD2 agrees at 13 bases. V gave up 3 bases and J gave up 4 bases; unmatched junction bases: 8. The CDR3 length is 18 residues. Germline loops: CDR1 MNHEY, CDR2 SMNVEV (reference sequence). The CDR3 region has the DNA TGTGCCAGCAGTTTCGGAGGACTAGCGGGAGTCTCCACCGGGGAGCTGTTTTTT. It encodes CASSFGGLAGVSTGELFF.

This chain joins TRBV27 and TRBJ2-3; no reliable D call. The V gene lost 1 base and the J gene lost 7 bases, with 9 bases spanning the gap. From germline, CDR1 is MNHEY and CDR2 SMNVEV (reference sequence). The CDR3 totals 13 residues. Here the CDR3 reads CASSLWGPYTQYF. The CDR3 nucleotides are TGTGCCAGCAGTTTATGGGGTCCGTATACGCAGTATTTT.

V and J are TRBV28 and TRBJ2-1, with 10 bases identical to TRBD2. The V and J ends lost 2 bases and 9 bases, in that order; junction bases with no gene match: 4. The germline gives CDR1 MDHEN, CDR2 SYDVKM. CDR3 length: 14 amino acids. This CDR3 is CASSLASGGFEQFF. Here the CDR3 DNA reads TGTGCCAGCAGTTTAGCTAGCGGGGGCTTTGAGCAGTTCTTC.

The sample holds a few counts of this clonotype. This sequence joins TRBV10-2 and TRBJ2-3, with TRBD2 identical over 12 bases. There are 16 residues in the CDR3. The V and J ends lost 4 bases and 2 bases, in that order; junction bases with no gene match: 4. Germline CDR1 WSHSY, CDR2 SAAADI. The CDR3 loop reads CASSAGTSGPTDTQYF. The DNA for the CDR3 is TGCGCCAGCAGTGCCGGGACTAGCGGGCCCACAGATACGCAGTATTTT.

This clonotype was seen a few times. The rearrangement joins TRBV15 to TRBJ1-2, with 7 bases identical to TRBD1. The trim removed 5 bases at V and 4 bases at J, leaving 7 bases unmatched. The CDR3 runs to 14 residues. Germline V gene lookup returns CDR1 LNHNV and CDR2 YYDKDF (reference sequence). The CDR3 region has the DNA TGTGCCACCAGCCCGGACAGGACTAGCTATGGCTACACCTTC. This encodes CATSPDRTSYGYTF.

This clonotype was recorded a few times. V and J are TRBV29-1 and TRBJ2-7, with 8 nucleotides matching TRBD1. Germline CDR1 and CDR2: SQVTM and ANQGSEA. With V trimmed by 3 bases and J by 5 bases, 9 bases remained unmatched. The CDR3 sequence is 14 residues long. DNA of the CDR3: TGCAGCGTTGAGTATGGGCAGGGGGCAAACGAGCAGTACTTC. Encoded protein: CSVEYGQGANEQYF.

This clonotype was detected a few times. The chain couples TRBV20-1 to TRBJ2-3; possibly TRBD1 or TRBD2 for D (5 bases each). V lost 0 bases to trimming and J lost 4 bases, with 14 bases between them. CDR3 length equals 15 residues. Germline V gene sequence: CDR1 DFQATT, CDR2 SNEGSKA (reference sequence). The CDR3 nucleotides are TGCAGTGCTAGAGACGGAGTCCAGGGAGCAGATACGCAGTATTTT. Amino acids: CSARDGVQGADTQYF.

J is TRBJ1-2 and V is TRBV4-2; D perhaps matches TRBD1 (6 bases). The CDR3 consists of 15 residues. Trimming removed 3 bases from V and 8 bases from J, with 19 bases in between. CDR1 is LGHNA, CDR2 YNFKEQ, per germline. The CDR3 DNA reads TGTGCCAGCAGCCAGTCAGGGGAAGCCTCTAAGGGCTACACCTTC. As protein: CASSQSGEASKGYTF.

This chain connects TRBV20-1 to TRBJ2-3, with 8 bases lining up with TRBD2. CDR1 DFQATT and CDR2 SNEGSKA come from the germline V gene (reference sequence). V lost 4 bases to trimming and J lost 4 bases; unmatched junction nucleotides: 7. The CDR3 consists of 14 residues. The CDR3 is CSAKNGRAPDTQYF. As DNA, the CDR3 is TGCAGTGCTAAGAACGGGAGGGCCCCAGATACGCAGTATTTT.

J is TRBJ2-1 and V is TRBV7-3; D gene ambiguous. Trimming shortened V by 5 bases and J by 7 bases, and 24 bases separated the two germline ends. CDR1 is SGHTA, CDR2 FQGTGA, per germline. CDR3 size: 17 residues. CDR3 protein: CASSLKGGASDRNEQFF. CDR3 DNA sequence: TGTGCCAGCAGCCTTAAAGGTGGAGCCTCGGATAGGAATGAGCAGTTCTTC.

This chain connects TRBV7-9 to TRBJ2-7; 7 positions match TRBD1. Trimming took 5 bases from V and 2 from J; bases not matched to a gene: 9. This CDR3 is 15 amino acids long. The germline V gene encodes CDR1 SEHNR and CDR2 FQNEAQ (reference sequence). The CDR3 region has the DNA TGTGCCAGCAGCCCGCCAGGACAGGCAACCTACGAGCAGTACTTC. Its protein product is CASSPPGQATYEQYF.

This clonotype came up a few times. V gene TRBV6-1 combines with J gene TRBJ2-3; a possible D gene is TRBD2 (5 bases). The germline CDR1 and CDR2 sequences are MNHNS and SASEGT. Trimming stripped 6 bases from V and 2 bases from J, with 15 bases between. The CDR3 has 15 amino acids. CDR3 loop: CASRTLRRDTDTQYF. The CDR3 nucleotides read TGTGCCAGCAGGACGTTGAGACGGGACACAGATACGCAGTATTTT.

This clonotype was observed a handful of times. The chain employs TRBV6-1 and TRBJ2-3, with TRBD2 as a possible D gene (5 bases). V shed 5 bases and J shed 0 bases, with 15 bases lying between them. The CDR3 loop spans 16 amino acids. Germline V gene sequence: CDR1 MNHNS, CDR2 SASEGT. The CDR3 bases are TGTGCCAGCAGTCCTTACGGGATCGGTAGCACAGATACGCAGTATTTT. Protein product: CASSPYGIGSTDTQYF.

The chain has TRBV5-4 and TRBJ2-3; 16 positions match TRBD2. Germline-derived CDR1 and CDR2 are SGHNT and YYREEE (reference sequence). CDR3 size: 21 residues. The trim removed 3 bases at V and 5 bases at J, leaving 18 bases unmatched. The CDR3 sequence: CASSSQAGLAGGPGVLDTQYF. The CDR3 nucleotides are TGTGCCAGCAGCTCGCAGGCGGGACTAGCGGGAGGGCCCGGCGTCTTAGATACGCAGTATTTT.